There are a few counts of the clone carrying this T cell receptor (beta chain). Its matching antigen is unknown. These data come from a study of T-cell memory formation after mild COVID-19. At the level of the study: Among the donors, TCR clusters were largely specific to each donor. Study-wide points: Cross-reactive memory apparently joined, as some responding clones appeared in pre-infection memory. The study found contracting CD4+ clones mainly in CM and EM and contracting CD8+ clones in EMRA.

5'RACE primed at constant segments yielded TCR alpha and TCR beta cDNA libraries bearing sample barcodes and UMIs. TCRdb re-analysed the 5' RACE reads in MiXCR, keeping a single row per CDR3 protein. Of around 310,000 distinct CDR3 sequences listed, 14% were seen once; the top ten hold roughly a fifth. The V end was cut by 5 bases, the J end by 0 bases, with 13 bases between. The CDR3 has 15 amino acids. CDR1 and CDR2 (germline): SGHTA, FQGNSA. The sequence was obtained from a man aged 18 to 35 who had mild COVID-19 (a few samples of this study predate the infection). Cell type and time point are not known. Sequenced input: PBMCs or a T cell subset sorted from them (not recorded which). This chain joins TRBV7-2 and TRBJ1-2, with D maybe TRBD1 (5 bases). Written as DNA, the CDR3 is TGTGCCAGCAGCCCAACGGGACGGGCTAACTATGGCTACACCTTC. It is translated as CASSPTGRANYGYTF.